This TCR beta chain was captured in a study of CD8+ T cells in alopecia areata. Study observations and caveats: Across lesional scalp, and particularly alopecia totalis/universalis, clonality surpassed that of normal scalp.

cDNA prepared by RNA extraction and subsequent reverse transcription served as the template for sequencing. Produced via immunoSEQ multiplex PCR; TCRdb's table is partial and in-frame only. The counts give roughly 260,000 clones, none of them seen only once; 0.9% to 1.5% is held by the top ten. With regard to this clone: Its antigen is still unknown. Gene names and germline match the mouse. The CDR3 extends 4 residues past the end of the read, so its final part is completed from the germline J gene. The sample carries other DNA sequences with the same CDR3.

J was trimmed by 0 bases and V by 2 bases; bases with no gene match: 2. The length of the CDR3 is 16 residues. Germline lookup yields CDR1 NSHNY and CDR2 SYGAGN. The sorting of pooled cutaneous lymph node cells relied on CD4, CD8alpha, NKG2D, NKG2ACE and other markers. The TCR originated in a C3H/HeJ mouse with alopecia areata. The MHC haplotype of this mouse line is H2-k. The sample taken for sequencing was CD4+ T cells sorted from a lymph node. The chain combines TRBV13-1 with TRBJ2-2, with 9 positions matching TRBD1. CDR3 sequence: CASSEGTGSNTGQLYF. The DNA read from the CDR3 is TGTGCCAGCAGTGAGGGGACAGGGTCAAACACCGGG.